These 18 T cell receptor beta chains were sequenced from one sample in a study of follicular helper T cells after annual influenza vaccination. Time point: 2015-2016 season, pre-vaccination. Repertoires were generated with immunoSEQ multiplex PCR, while TCRdb's copy carries only in-frame clones and drops some. The sample yields approximately 10,000 clones, over 70% seen once. The sequenced sample was CXCR5+ CD38- circulating T follicular helper cells from blood, obtained on the day of influenza vaccination. Subset denoted: circulating Tfh, non-naive CD4+CXCR5+PD-1+ (ICOS+CD38+ or ICOS-CD38-). These receptors were obtained from an adult who received the influenza vaccine.

The rearrangement links TRBV11-2 to TRBJ1-4, with D possibly being TRBD1 (5 bases). Trimming left V 11 bases short and J 6 bases short, with 13 bases between. The CDR3 loop spans 12 amino acids. From germline, CDR1 is SGHAT and CDR2 FQNNGV. For the CDR3, the DNA is TGTGCCGGGGCGGGAGCAGATGAAAAACTGTTTTTT. It yields the protein CAGAGADEKLFF.

About this clone itself: Mismatch with germline at one junction end may stem from a read error. The J gene is TRBJ1-5, the V gene TRBV6-5; TRBD1 agrees at 10 bases. This CDR3 has 13 residues. In germline, CDR1 is MNHEY, CDR2 SVGAGI. DNA of the CDR3: TGTGTCAGCAGCCGGGACAGGGGACAGCCCCAGCATTTT. Its translation: CVSSRDRGQPQHF.

This chain uses TRBV9 with TRBJ1-2; tentative D call: TRBD1 (5 bases). Trimming shortened V by 0 bases and J by 4 bases, and 13 bases separated the two germline ends. Germline CDR1 reads SGDLS; CDR2 reads YYNGEE. The CDR3 runs to 15 residues. CDR3 nucleotides: TGTGCCAGCAGCGTAGCTTGGGACCCCTCCTATGGCTACACCTTC. This translates into CASSVAWDPSYGYTF.

The chain uses TRBV5-1 and TRBJ2-7; D is ambiguous. The CDR3 consists of 12 residues. Germline CDR1 is SGHRS and CDR2 is YFSETQ. V was clipped by 0 bases and J by 2 bases, with 3 bases between them. The CDR3 DNA sequence: TGCGCCAGCAGCTTGGGCACCTACGAGCAGTACTTC. Translation gives CASSLGTYEQYF.

The chain employs TRBV28 and TRBJ1-2; D call uncertain. Trimming pared 11 bases from V and 4 bases from J, leaving 11 bases between. Germline values: CDR1 MDHEN, CDR2 SYDVKM. The CDR3 is 11 residues long. CDR3: CAAGGFYGYTF. DNA for the CDR3: TGTGCCGCAGGAGGGTTCTATGGCTACACCTTC.

The chain employs TRBV6-1 and TRBJ1-2; unclear D gene. Germline-derived CDR1 and CDR2 are MNHNS and SASEGT. This CDR3 spans 12 amino acids. V shed 5 bases and J shed 7 bases, with 11 bases lying between them. The CDR3 coding sequence is TGTGCCAGCAGTTCGGATCTGGGTGGCTACACCTTC. Protein: CASSSDLGGYTF.

This clone was detected once. V is TRBV6-5 and J is TRBJ2-5, with a possible D match to TRBD1 (7 bases). V lost 5 bases and J lost 1, with 14 bases in between. CDR1 is MNHEY and CDR2 is SVGAGI in the germline V gene. CDR3 length: 15 amino acids. The CDR3 DNA reads TGTGCCAGCAGTCTCCGGAGGGGGCCCCAAGAGACCCAGTACTTC. As protein: CASSLRRGPQETQYF.

The J gene is TRBJ2-6, the V gene TRBV25-1, with a tentative D call TRBD2 (6 bases). V was clipped by 3 bases and J by 2 bases, with 8 bases between them. Per the germline V gene, CDR1 is MGHDK and CDR2 is SYGVNS. The CDR3 is 15 amino acids. The DNA of the CDR3 is TGTGCCAGCAGTGATACGGGGGCTGGGGCCAACGTCCTGACTTTC. It specifies CASSDTGAGANVLTF.

V usage is TRBV7-2 and J usage is TRBJ2-2; weak D call: TRBD2 (6 bases). V was cut by 1 base and J by 8 bases, with 14 bases left in between. This CDR3 has 15 residues. Germline CDR1 and CDR2: SGHTA and FQGNSA. The CDR3 region is CASSLVTRGEGELFF. The CDR3 nucleotides read TGTGCCAGCAGCTTAGTGACTAGGGGCGAAGGGGAGCTGTTTTTT.

A single count supports this clone. The chain has TRBV5-1 and TRBJ1-5, with D hard to call. With 0 bases removed from V and 5 bases from J, the gap between germline ends came to 9 bases. Looked up from germline, CDR1 is SGHRS and CDR2 is YFSETQ. CDR3 length: 14 amino acids. The CDR3 loop reads CASSLGGTDQPQHF. The CDR3 DNA reads TGCGCCAGCAGCTTGGGGGGTACAGATCAGCCCCAGCATTTT.

The chain carries TRBV29-1 and TRBJ2-7, with 11 bases lining up with TRBD1. CDR1 is SQVTM and CDR2 is ANQGSEA in the germline V gene. After removal of 7 bases from V and 5 bases from J, the junction contained 7 bases not matched to a gene. This CDR3 spans 13 amino acids. CDR3 DNA: TGCAGCGGATTAGGACAGGGGGCCCACGAGCAGTACTTC. Translated: CSGLGQGAHEQYF.

This rearrangement joins TRBV11-2 to TRBJ2-5; no clear D. This CDR3 is built from 14 residues. Trimming pared 5 bases from V and 2 bases from J, leaving 12 bases between. Germline values: CDR1 SGHAT, CDR2 FQNNGV. CDR3: CASSPTGSQETQYF. DNA for the CDR3: TGTGCCAGCAGCCCGACGGGTTCACAAGAGACCCAGTACTTC. The full variable domain, in which reference TRBV11-2 and TRBJ2-5 provide the parts outside the CDR3, is EAGVAQSPRYKIIEKRQSVAFWCNPISGHATLYWYQQILGQGPKLLIQFQNNGVVDDSQLPKDRFSAERLKGVDSTLKIQPAKLEDSAVYLCASSPTGSQETQYFGPGTRLLVL.

This clone was counted a few times. The gene calls are TRBV18 and TRBJ1-5, with 7 bases that match TRBD1. The trim removed 2 bases at V and 9 bases at J, leaving 13 bases unmatched. The CDR3 has 16 amino acids. Germline assignment: CDR1 KGHSH and CDR2 LQKENI. CDR3 residues: CASSPVSTGVGVPQHF. CDR3 DNA sequence: TGTGCCAGCTCACCAGTATCTACAGGGGTAGGGGTGCCCCAGCATTTT.

This clone has a handful of counts. The V and J genes are TRBV19 and TRBJ2-7, with D possibly matching TRBD1 (6 bases). The V and J ends lost 5 bases and 4 bases respectively, with 18 bases between them. Per germline, CDR1 LNHDA and CDR2 SQIVND (reference sequence). This CDR3 has 15 residues. The chain's CDR3 is CASSEVGQGTYEQYF. In DNA, the CDR3 is TGTGCCAGTAGTGAAGTGGGCCAGGGGACGTACGAGCAGTACTTC.

V gene TRBV19 combines with J gene TRBJ1-5; the D is unclear. CDR1 LNHDA and CDR2 SQIVND come from the germline V gene (reference sequence). The CDR3 totals 15 residues. Trimming removed 6 bases at V and 0 bases at J, with 12 bases between. CDR3 in amino acids: CASSLGPYSNQPQHF. DNA of the CDR3: TGTGCCAGTAGCCTAGGACCTTATAGCAATCAGCCCCAGCATTTT. Combining the CDR3 with reference TRBV19 and TRBJ1-5 gives the whole variable domain DGGITQSPKYLFRKEGQNVTLSCEQNLNHDAMYWYRQDPGQGLRLIYYSQIVNDFQKGDIAEGYSVSREKKESFPLTVTSAQKNPTAFYLCASSLGPYSNQPQHFGDGTRLSIL.

This rearrangement joins TRBV6-5 to TRBJ2-2; D may correspond to TRBD1 or TRBD2 (5 bases each). The CDR3 contains 13 residues. Germline CDR1 reads MNHEY; CDR2 reads SVGAGI. V lost 1 base, J lost 6 bases, and 6 bases lay in between. The CDR3 DNA reads as TGTGCCAGCAGTTACTTGGGGGCCGGGGAGCTGTTTTTT. It codes for CASSYLGAGELFF.

This chain links TRBV19 with TRBJ2-2, with 9 bases that match TRBD1. Losses at the gene ends were 4 bases for V and 3 bases for J; bases not matched to a gene: 3. The CDR3 spans 15 residues. Germline values: CDR1 LNHDA, CDR2 SQIVND (reference sequence). The CDR3 region has the DNA TGTGCCAGTAGTACCGGACAGGGGTACACCGGGGAGCTGTTTTTT. Amino acid sequence: CASSTGQGYTGELFF.

The chain couples TRBV5-4 to TRBJ2-2; 7 bases fit TRBD1. Germline CDR1 reads SGHNT; CDR2 reads YYREEE (reference sequence). This CDR3 region has 15 residues. V was clipped by 4 bases and J by 3 bases; unmatched bases: 6. The CDR3 sequence is CASSKDRVYTGELFF. CDR3 bases: TGTGCCAGCAGCAAAGACAGGGTTTACACCGGGGAGCTGTTTTTT. The full variable domain, in which reference TRBV5-4 and TRBJ2-2 provide the parts outside the CDR3, is ETGVTQSPTHLIKTRGQQVTLRCSSQSGHNTVSWYQQALGQGPQFIFQYYREEENGRGNFPPRFSGLQFPNYSSELNVNALELDDSALYLCASSKDRVYTGELFFGEGSRLTVL.